The 5 T cell receptor beta chains below come from one sample, sequenced in a study of T cell responses to AZD1222 COVID-19 vaccine (dated by TCRdb to the early 2020s). The sample's time point label, in plain terms: baseline before first vaccination. The receptor library was made with the immunoSEQ multiplex PCR assay. In its TCRdb copy, this immuneACCESS table keeps in-frame sequences only and misses some clones. Where compared with another copy, unresolved V genes explain less than half of these, and the others have no known cause. A total of 55,000 to 75,000 clones appear in this sample, approximately 91% of them only once. Roughly 7.4% of the sample is held by the ten biggest clonotypes. Sequenced here: peripheral blood, sampled on day 0 of AZD1222 vaccination. Every receptor here comes from an adult in good health.

This clone was found once. The CDR3 bases are TGTGCCAGCCAAGGACGGTACCAAGAGACCCAGTACTTC. Amino acid sequence: CASQGRYQETQYF. The chain is built from TRBV6-5 and TRBJ2-5; D not resolved. CDR1 MNHEY and CDR2 SVGAGI come from the germline V gene. CDR3 length: 13 residues. Trimming took off 8 bases at V and 0 bases at J, with 10 bases between the two ends.

This sequence joins TRBV5-1 and TRBJ1-3; a possible D gene is TRBD1 (6 bases). CDR3 size: 16 residues. The ends were cut back, 0 bases at V and 3 bases at J, with 13 bases in the middle. Germline values: CDR1 SGHRS, CDR2 YFSETQ. CDR3 loop: CASSLAGGAVGNTIYF. DNA of the CDR3: TGCGCCAGCAGCTTGGCGGGGGGCGCGGTTGGAAACACCATATATTTT.

This clone was detected only once. The chain recombines TRBV7-9 with TRBJ2-5, with D uncertain. Germline lookup yields CDR1 SEHNR and CDR2 FQNEAQ (reference sequence). The CDR3 length is 15 residues. V was cut by 3 bases and J by 5 bases, with 16 bases left in between. CDR3 coding DNA: TGTGCCAGCAGCTTGGGTTCAGTTCCAGGCGAGACCCAGTACTTC. This sequence encodes CASSLGSVPGETQYF.

With respect to this clone: Germline and junction disagree at one end, which may indicate a read error. The chain employs TRBV7-7 and TRBJ2-7, with 8 bases aligning to TRBD2. The V gene's germline CDR1 is SSHAT and CDR2 FNYEAQ (reference sequence). This CDR3 has 14 amino acids. CDR3 residues: CASSISGGASEQYF. The CDR3 coding sequence is TGTGCTAGCAGCATAAGCGGGGGAGCGAGCGAGCAGTACTTC.

The J gene is TRBJ2-3, the V gene TRBV11-3, with D unresolved. Germline values: CDR1 SGHNT, CDR2 YENEEA. The CDR3 length is 12 residues. V gave up 5 bases and J gave up 2 bases, with 5 bases separating them. CDR3 protein: CASSGFTDTQYF. The CDR3 DNA is TGTGCCAGCAGCGGATTCACAGATACGCAGTATTTT.